This is a list of T cell receptor beta chains from one sample in a study of T cells in Graves' hyperthyroidism and ophthalmopathy. TCRdb fed the multiplex PCR reads into MiXCR, producing one record per CDR3 protein. This table holds about 380,000 distinct CDR3 sequences, 13% found once. The source material was blood. These receptors all stem from a man aged 30 to 39 with Graves' hyperthyroidism that later progressed to Graves' ophthalmopathy. Both conserved end residues are part of each CDR3. The order of the fields is D gene, V gene, clone size, J gene, CDR3 protein, CDR3 DNA. The D gene is left open where the match is weak. Size is omitted from some rows. Given values are once, few, many or a class for expanded clones.

D: TRBD1; V: TRBV2; size: NA; J: TRBJ1-4; CDR3: CASGDRGRANEKLFF; DNA: TGTGCCAGCGGGGACAGGGGACGGGCTAATGAAAAACTGTTTTTT
D: TRBD1; V: TRBV30; size: NA; J: TRBJ2-2; CDR3: CAWTGDRAWELFF; DNA: TGTGCCTGGACTGGGGACAGGGCTTGGGAACTGTTTTTT
D: NA; V: TRBV29-1; size: few; J: TRBJ1-2; CDR3: CSVAGDPYGYTF; DNA: TGCAGCGTTGCGGGGGACCCCTATGGCTACACCTTC
D: TRBD2; V: TRBV9; size: NA; J: TRBJ2-5; CDR3: CASSLSRLAGGQETQYF; DNA: TGTGCCAGCAGCTTAAGTCGGCTAGCGGGGGGACAAGAGACCCAGTACTTC
D: TRBD1; V: TRBV28; size: many; J: TRBJ1-5; CDR3: CASSVDRASNQPQHF; DNA: TGTGCCAGCAGTGTTGACAGGGCTAGCAATCAGCCCCAGCATTTT
D: NA; V: TRBV20-1; size: few; J: TRBJ1-6; CDR3: CSARGVGVHSYNSPLHF; DNA: TGCAGTGCTAGAGGCGTGGGGGTTCACTCCTATAATTCACCCCTCCACTTT
D: NA; V: TRBV12-3/TRBV12-4; size: many; J: TRBJ1-1; CDR3: CASSYSPEAFF; DNA: TGTGCCAGCAGTTATAGCCCTGAAGCTTTCTTT
D: TRBD2; V: TRBV7-9; size: many; J: TRBJ2-1; CDR3: CASSMKLARTYNEQFF; DNA: TGTGCCAGCAGCATGAAACTAGCGAGGACCTACAATGAGCAGTTCTTC
D: NA; V: TRBV6-9; size: NA; J: TRBJ2-2; CDR3: CASSYDRELFF; DNA: TGTGCCAGCAGTTACGACAGGGAGCTGTTTTTT
D: TRBD2; V: TRBV11-2; size: NA; J: TRBJ2-3; CDR3: CASSSEGSGSTDMQYF; DNA: TGTGCCAGCAGCTCAGAAGGTAGCGGGAGCACAGATATGCAGTATTTT
D: NA; V: TRBV6-5; size: NA; J: TRBJ1-1; CDR3: CASSYTGSAEAFF; DNA: TGTGCCAGCAGTTACACAGGGAGCGCTGAAGCTTTCTTT
D: NA; V: TRBV7-9; size: few; J: TRBJ2-3; CDR3: CASSIVGGGLATQYF; DNA: TGTGCCAGCAGCATAGTGGGGGGGGGCCTGGCTACGCAGTATTTT
D: TRBD1; V: TRBV7-9; size: few; J: TRBJ2-3; CDR3: CASSPPRGGVTDTQYF; DNA: TGTGCCAGCAGCCCCCCGAGAGGGGGCGTAACAGATACGCAGTATTTT
D: NA; V: TRBV15; size: many; J: TRBJ1-1; CDR3: CATSRDRGTFGMNTEAFF; DNA: TGTGCCACCAGCAGAGATCGGGGTACCTTTGGGATGAACACTGAAGCTTTCTTT
D: NA; V: TRBV7-9; size: many; J: TRBJ2-1; CDR3: CASSLLEAEQFF; DNA: TGTGCCAGCAGTTTGCTAGAGGCTGAGCAGTTCTTC
D: TRBD2; V: TRBV14; size: many; J: TRBJ2-5; CDR3: CASSPWYGTSGQETQYF; DNA: TGTGCCAGCAGCCCCTGGTACGGGACTAGCGGACAAGAGACCCAGTACTTC
D: TRBD1; V: TRBV5-6; size: NA; J: TRBJ2-7; CDR3: CASSPLGQGASYEQYF; DNA: TGTGCCAGCAGCCCCCTCGGACAGGGGGCATCCTACGAGCAGTACTTC
D: NA; V: TRBV6-1; size: many; J: TRBJ2-7; CDR3: CASSYTSAETYEQYF; DNA: TGTGCCAGCAGTTATACGTCAGCCGAGACCTACGAGCAGTACTTC
D: TRBD1; V: TRBV10-3; size: NA; J: TRBJ1-6; CDR3: CAIRTTGDNSPLHF; DNA: TGTGCCATCAGGACGACAGGGGATAATTCACCCCTCCACTTT
D: NA; V: TRBV24-1; size: many; J: TRBJ1-1; CDR3: CATRGGAGTEAFF; DNA: TGTGCCACCAGAGGCGGGGCAGGCACTGAAGCTTTCTTT
D: NA; V: TRBV28; size: many; J: TRBJ1-6; CDR3: CASSLNFNSPLHF; DNA: TGTGCCAGCAGTTTAAATTTCAATTCACCCCTCCACTTT
D: NA; V: TRBV5-6; size: many; J: TRBJ2-1; CDR3: CASSLGRTEQFF; DNA: TGTGCCAGCAGCTTGGGTAGGACTGAGCAGTTCTTC
D: NA; V: TRBV7-3; size: NA; J: TRBJ1-2; CDR3: CASSLTALDRSNYGYTF; DNA: TGTGCCAGCAGCTTAACCGCCCTCGACCGATCTAACTATGGCTACACCTTC
D: NA; V: TRBV28; size: many; J: TRBJ2-7; CDR3: CASSLWTGTVEKQYF; DNA: TGTGCCAGCAGTTTATGGACAGGGACTGTCGAGAAGCAGTACTTC
D: NA; V: TRBV29-1; size: many; J: TRBJ2-3; CDR3: CSVRRVSSTDTQYF; DNA: TGCAGCGTCCGACGGGTCTCTAGCACAGATACGCAGTATTTT
D: TRBD2; V: TRBV12-3/TRBV12-4; size: once; J: TRBJ2-5; CDR3: CASSPSGTSAQETQYF; DNA: TGTGCCAGCAGTCCCTCCGGGACTAGCGCTCAAGAGACCCAGTACTTC
D: TRBD2; V: TRBV7-9; size: NA; J: TRBJ2-7; CDR3: CASSLAWTSGDYEQYF; DNA: TGTGCCAGCAGCTTAGCCTGGACTAGCGGGGACTACGAGCAGTACTTC
D: TRBD1; V: TRBV7-3; size: many; J: TRBJ1-2; CDR3: CASSPQGAVSGGYTF; DNA: TGTGCCAGCAGCCCACAGGGGGCCGTCTCAGGTGGCTACACCTTC
D: TRBD1; V: TRBV18; size: many; J: TRBJ2-7; CDR3: CASSPGQGSYEQYF; DNA: TGTGCCAGCTCACCAGGACAGGGCTCCTACGAGCAGTACTTC
D: NA; V: TRBV5-1; size: NA; J: TRBJ1-3; CDR3: CASSLNYGNTIYF; DNA: TGCGCCAGCAGCTTGAACTACGGAAACACCATATATTTT
D: NA; V: TRBV27; size: many; J: TRBJ2-5; CDR3: CASSFRVQETQYF; DNA: TGTGCCAGCAGTTTCCGGGTTCAAGAGACCCAGTACTTC
D: NA; V: TRBV9; size: NA; J: TRBJ2-2; CDR3: CASSGSFGARGTGELFF; DNA: TGTGCCAGCAGCGGGAGTTTTGGGGCGCGGGGCACCGGGGAGCTGTTTTTT
D: NA; V: TRBV5-1; size: many; J: TRBJ2-3; CDR3: CAGSRGSLTDTQYF; DNA: TGCGCCGGTAGTCGGGGATCCCTCACAGATACGCAGTATTTT
D: TRBD1; V: TRBV6-1; size: many; J: TRBJ2-7; CDR3: CASSARPGQGIQQYF; DNA: TGTGCCAGCAGTGCCCGTCCGGGACAGGGAATTCAGCAGTACTTC
D: NA; V: TRBV20-1; size: many; J: TRBJ1-5; CDR3: CSAMVGGGNQPQHF; DNA: TGCAGTGCTATGGTGGGAGGAGGCAATCAGCCCCAGCATTTT
D: NA; V: TRBV6-5; size: many; J: TRBJ1-1; CDR3: CASSYPGNTEAFF; DNA: TGTGCCAGCAGTTACCCGGGGAACACTGAAGCTTTCTTT
D: NA; V: TRBV9; size: NA; J: TRBJ1-4; CDR3: CASSVAGEVSTNEKLFF; DNA: TGTGCCAGCAGCGTAGCCGGGGAGGTGTCAACTAATGAAAAACTGTTTTTT
D: NA; V: TRBV15; size: many; J: TRBJ1-2; CDR3: CATTLNRDLYYGYTF; DNA: TGTGCCACCACCTTGAACCGGGACCTATACTATGGCTACACCTTC
D: TRBD1; V: TRBV11-3; size: many; J: TRBJ2-7; CDR3: CASSLKGWTGSSYEQYF; DNA: TGTGCCAGCAGCTTAAAAGGGTGGACAGGGTCCTCCTACGAGCAGTACTTC
D: NA; V: TRBV7-2; size: few; J: TRBJ2-7; CDR3: CASSLTGVNVYEQYF; DNA: TGTGCCAGCAGCTTAACGGGAGTAAACGTCTACGAGCAGTACTTC
D: NA; V: TRBV28; size: many; J: TRBJ1-6; CDR3: CASSLTGNNSPLHF; DNA: TGTGCCAGCAGTTTAACAGGGAATAATTCACCCCTCCACTTT
D: NA; V: TRBV7-9; size: many; J: TRBJ2-3; CDR3: CASSLSGLSDTQYF; DNA: TGTGCCAGCAGCTTATCGGGACTCTCAGATACGCAGTATTTT
D: TRBD2; V: TRBV10-3; size: NA; J: TRBJ2-1; CDR3: CAISAVGGGLGLNEQFF; DNA: TGTGCCATCAGTGCGGTGGGAGGGGGACTAGGCCTCAATGAGCAGTTCTTC
D: NA; V: TRBV20-1; size: few; J: TRBJ2-7; CDR3: CRPGLLSYEQYF; DNA: TGCAGGCCGGGACTTCTATCCTACGAGCAGTACTTC
D: NA; V: TRBV14; size: NA; J: TRBJ2-1; CDR3: CASSLLESSYNEQFF; DNA: TGTGCCAGCAGCCTCCTTGAGAGCTCCTACAATGAGCAGTTCTTC